This T cell receptor beta chain was sequenced during a study of Ad26.COV2.S vaccination and SARS-CoV-2 variants. Germline values: CDR1 SGHAT, CDR2 FQNNGV. The V end was cut by 6 bases, the J end by 1 base, with 15 bases between. The CDR3 extends over 16 amino acids. Measured with immunoSEQ multiplex PCR; TCRdb has only the in-frame clones, and not every one. The sample carries 350,000 to 450,000 clones, approximately 90% recorded once. Treatment here: about 20 received Ad26.COV2.S at low or high dose, single or two shots; 5 received placebo; per-sample allocation not given. Day 63 following the first vaccine or placebo injection was when the samples were taken.

This TCR came from a person between 18 and 60 years old who received the Ad26.COV2.S COVID-19 vaccine or a placebo. This specimen was peripheral blood, taken in a trial of Ad26.COV2.S vaccine versus placebo. The V gene is TRBV11-2, the J gene TRBJ2-2, with a tentative D call TRBD1 (6 bases). For the CDR3, the DNA is TGTGCCAGCAGTAGCCAGCCGGGACAGAACACCGGGGAGCTGTTTTTT. Amino acid sequence: CASSSQPGQNTGELFF.